Each of the 13 T cell receptor beta chains below was sequenced from the same sample in a study of T cells in tuberculosis. The table came from immunoSEQ multiplex PCR; TCRdb's copy has only in-frame clones and leaves some out. The table records about 36,000 clones, over 85% of them present only once. Specimen: PBMCs. All receptors derive from a donor aged 10-29 years with latent tuberculosis or without tuberculosis infection.

This chain joins TRBV5-5 and TRBJ2-3; possibly TRBD1 for D (5 bases). Looked up from germline, CDR1 is SGHKS and CDR2 is YYEKEE (reference sequence). V lost 3 bases, J lost 1 base, and 9 bases lay in between. The CDR3 is 14 residues long. CDR3 sequence (DNA): TGTGCCAGCAGCTCTAGGGGTGGCACAGATACGCAGTATTTT. This translates into CASSSRGGTDTQYF. Full variable domain (outside the CDR3, taken from reference TRBV5-5 and TRBJ2-3): DAGVTQSPTHLIKTRGQQVTLRCSPISGHKSVSWYQQVLGQGPQFIFQYYEKEERGRGNFPDRFSARQFPNYSSELNVNALLLGDSALYLCASSSRGGTDTQYFGPGTRLTVL.

The chain combines TRBV4-1 with TRBJ2-7, with D possibly being TRBD2 (5 bases). Germline lookup yields CDR1 MGHRA and CDR2 YSYEKL. Trimming took 2 bases from V and 7 from J, leaving 15 bases between them. This CDR3 region has 14 residues. The CDR3 bases are TGCGCCAGCAGCCAACTGCGGGTTCAGAGGGAGCAGTACTTC. Translated, it gives CASSQLRVQREQYF.

The chain uses TRBV9 and TRBJ2-3; 10 bases align to TRBD2. The trim removed 4 bases at V and 1 base at J, leaving 6 bases unmatched. The CDR3 spans 16 residues. In germline, CDR1 is SGDLS, CDR2 YYNGEE. This CDR3 reads CASSPRTSGRTDTQYF. The CDR3 DNA reads as TGTGCCAGCAGCCCCAGGACTAGCGGACGCACAGATACGCAGTATTTT.

This clone was detected once. The chain joins TRBV27 to TRBJ1-5; tentative D call: TRBD1 (5 bases). The CDR3 is 13 residues long. V was trimmed by 4 bases and J by 4 bases, leaving 8 bases between them. Germline values: CDR1 MNHEY, CDR2 SMNVEV (reference sequence). The CDR3 DNA is TGTGCCAGCAGTTCGGGGGAGAATCAGCCCCAGCATTTT. Translation: CASSSGENQPQHF.

This clone was seen once. The chain combines TRBV4-1 with TRBJ2-3, with 11 bases matching TRBD1. The germline V gene encodes CDR1 MGHRA and CDR2 YSYEKL. This CDR3 region has 16 residues. V lost 5 bases, J lost 2 bases, and 6 bases stayed unmatched. The CDR3 nucleotides are TGCGCCAGCAGCTTAGGGGACAGGGGGTACACAGATACGCAGTATTTT. Protein: CASSLGDRGYTDTQYF.

This chain uses TRBV19 with TRBJ1-2, with TRBD1 matching 9 bases. Trimming at V came to 6 bases and at J to 5 bases, leaving 4 bases not matched to a gene. From germline, CDR1 is LNHDA and CDR2 SQIVND (reference sequence). The CDR3 runs 13 residues. The CDR3 region is CASRTTGGYGYTF. CDR3 nucleotides: TGTGCCAGTAGAACGACAGGGGGGTATGGCTACACCTTC.

The genes are TRBV18 and TRBJ2-2, with D perhaps matching TRBD1 (5 bases). Trimming left V 3 bases short and J 4 bases short, with 12 bases between. The CDR3 is 15 residues long. Germline V gene lookup returns CDR1 KGHSH and CDR2 LQKENI. The CDR3 protein is CASSPNRFGTGELFF. CDR3 bases: TGTGCCAGCTCACCGAACAGGTTTGGCACCGGGGAGCTGTTTTTT.

J is TRBJ1-3 and V is TRBV2, with a tentative D call TRBD1 (6 bases). The CDR3 spans 17 residues. V was pared by 4 bases and J by 0 bases, with 16 bases between. The germline V gene encodes CDR1 SNHLY and CDR2 FYNNEI. This CDR3 is CASSGQDRILSGNTIYF. The CDR3 DNA is TGTGCCAGCAGTGGACAGGATAGGATACTCTCTGGAAACACCATATATTTT.

The chain is built from TRBV6-5 and TRBJ1-1, with 7 bases identical to TRBD1. Germline-derived CDR1 and CDR2 are MNHEY and SVGAGI. With 2 bases clipped from V and 2 bases from J, the junction kept 2 bases outside the gene matches. The CDR3 loop spans 14 amino acids. CDR3: CASSYRGPNTEAFF. The CDR3 DNA is TGTGCCAGCAGTTACAGGGGGCCTAACACTGAAGCTTTCTTT.

As regards this clone: One end of the junction is discordant with germline, which a read error may explain. The chain employs TRBV29-1 and TRBJ2-7; D is possibly TRBD1 (5 bases). The CDR3 covers 11 residues. Germline assignment: CDR1 SQVTM and CDR2 ANQGSEA. DNA for the CDR3: TGCAGCGCTGAATCAGGGTGGGAGCAGTACTTC. Its protein product is CSAESGWEQYF.

The chain uses TRBV2 and TRBJ1-5; 10 nucleotides match TRBD1. Germline lookup yields CDR1 SNHLY and CDR2 FYNNEI. CDR3 length: 13 amino acids. V lost 9 bases to trimming and J lost 7 bases; unmatched junction nucleotides: 6. This CDR3 is CASKTGGGQPQHF. CDR3 DNA: TGTGCCAGTAAGACAGGGGGCGGGCAGCCCCAGCATTTT.

V gene TRBV6-1 combines with J gene TRBJ2-1; TRBD1 aligns across 8 bases. Losses at the gene ends were 3 bases for V and 8 bases for J; bases not matched to a gene: 6. The CDR3 consists of 14 residues. Germline V lookup: CDR1 MNHNS, CDR2 SASEGT. The CDR3 nucleotides read TGTGCCAGCAGTGATTGGACAGGGTCAGATGAGCAGTTCTTC. It specifies CASSDWTGSDEQFF.

V usage is TRBV27 and J usage is TRBJ1-3; weak D call: TRBD1 (6 bases). The germline CDR1 and CDR2 sequences are MNHEY and SMNVEV (reference sequence). V shed 6 bases and J shed 3 bases, with 12 bases lying between them. This CDR3 has 14 amino acids. CDR3 amino acids: CASSRTANGNTIYF. CDR3 nucleotide sequence: TGTGCCAGCAGCCGGACAGCCAATGGAAACACCATATATTTT.